This T cell receptor beta chain was recorded in a study of blood T cells in healthy people across ages. Regarding the study as a whole: Correlation between TCR beta diversity and naive T cell percentage was strong. Observed TCR beta diversity per million T cells went down as age went up. This fall followed a roughly linear course with age.

Sample-barcoded 5' priming and a J-beta primer mix drove a second PCR of 7 to 11 cycles. Via MiXCR, TCRdb re-called the 5' RACE reads, giving one row per CDR3 protein. The data show just under 900,000 distinct CDR3 sequences, with roughly 26% seen just once and 15% to 20% held by the top ten. There are a few counts of this clonotype. The antigen is unknown. A single base separates this from a much larger clone, so it may be a read error. The germline CDR1 and CDR2 sequences are SGHTA and FQGNSA. This CDR3 is built from 12 residues. The gene calls are TRBV7-2 and TRBJ2-1; D might be TRBD1 (6 bases). The sample was blood. This clonotype was obtained from a woman at least 80 years old in good health. In nucleotides, the CDR3 is TGCGCCAGCAGCCTGACAGGTCGTGAGCAGTTCTTC. It codes for CASSLTGREQFF.